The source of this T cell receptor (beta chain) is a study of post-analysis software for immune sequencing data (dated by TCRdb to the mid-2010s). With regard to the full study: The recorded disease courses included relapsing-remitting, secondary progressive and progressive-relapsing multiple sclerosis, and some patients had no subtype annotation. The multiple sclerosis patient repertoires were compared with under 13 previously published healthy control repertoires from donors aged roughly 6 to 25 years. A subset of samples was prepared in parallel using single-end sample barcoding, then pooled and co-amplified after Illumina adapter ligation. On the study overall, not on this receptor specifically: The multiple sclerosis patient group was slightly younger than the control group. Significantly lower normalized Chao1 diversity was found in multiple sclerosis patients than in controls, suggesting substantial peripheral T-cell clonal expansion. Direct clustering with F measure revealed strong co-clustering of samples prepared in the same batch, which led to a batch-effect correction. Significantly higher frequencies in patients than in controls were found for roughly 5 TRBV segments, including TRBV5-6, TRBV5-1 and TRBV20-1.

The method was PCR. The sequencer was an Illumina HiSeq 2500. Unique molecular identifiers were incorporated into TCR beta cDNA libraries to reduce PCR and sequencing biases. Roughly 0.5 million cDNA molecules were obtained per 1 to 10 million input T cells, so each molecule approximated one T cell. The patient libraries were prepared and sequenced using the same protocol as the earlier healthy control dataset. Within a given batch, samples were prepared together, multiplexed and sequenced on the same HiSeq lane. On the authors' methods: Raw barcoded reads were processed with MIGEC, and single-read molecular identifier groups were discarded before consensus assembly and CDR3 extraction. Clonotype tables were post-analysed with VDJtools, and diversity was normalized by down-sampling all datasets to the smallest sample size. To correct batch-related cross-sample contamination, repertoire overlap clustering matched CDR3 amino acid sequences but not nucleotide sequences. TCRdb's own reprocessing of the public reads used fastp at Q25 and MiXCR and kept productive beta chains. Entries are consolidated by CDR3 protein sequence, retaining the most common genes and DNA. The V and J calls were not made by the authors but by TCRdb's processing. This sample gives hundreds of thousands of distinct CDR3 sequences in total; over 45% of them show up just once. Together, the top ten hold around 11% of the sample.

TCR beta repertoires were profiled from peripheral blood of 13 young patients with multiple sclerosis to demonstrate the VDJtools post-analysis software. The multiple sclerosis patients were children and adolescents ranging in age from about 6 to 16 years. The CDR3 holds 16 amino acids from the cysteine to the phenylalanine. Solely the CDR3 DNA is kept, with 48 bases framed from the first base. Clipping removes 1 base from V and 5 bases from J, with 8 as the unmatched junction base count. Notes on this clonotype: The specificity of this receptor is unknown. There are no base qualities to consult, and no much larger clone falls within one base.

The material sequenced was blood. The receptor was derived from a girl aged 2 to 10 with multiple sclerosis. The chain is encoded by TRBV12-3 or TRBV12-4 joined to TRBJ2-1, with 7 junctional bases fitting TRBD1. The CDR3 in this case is CASSLGRTGRHNEQFF. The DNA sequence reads TGTGCCAGCAGTTTAGGCCGGACAGGTCGACACAATGAGCAGTTCTTC.